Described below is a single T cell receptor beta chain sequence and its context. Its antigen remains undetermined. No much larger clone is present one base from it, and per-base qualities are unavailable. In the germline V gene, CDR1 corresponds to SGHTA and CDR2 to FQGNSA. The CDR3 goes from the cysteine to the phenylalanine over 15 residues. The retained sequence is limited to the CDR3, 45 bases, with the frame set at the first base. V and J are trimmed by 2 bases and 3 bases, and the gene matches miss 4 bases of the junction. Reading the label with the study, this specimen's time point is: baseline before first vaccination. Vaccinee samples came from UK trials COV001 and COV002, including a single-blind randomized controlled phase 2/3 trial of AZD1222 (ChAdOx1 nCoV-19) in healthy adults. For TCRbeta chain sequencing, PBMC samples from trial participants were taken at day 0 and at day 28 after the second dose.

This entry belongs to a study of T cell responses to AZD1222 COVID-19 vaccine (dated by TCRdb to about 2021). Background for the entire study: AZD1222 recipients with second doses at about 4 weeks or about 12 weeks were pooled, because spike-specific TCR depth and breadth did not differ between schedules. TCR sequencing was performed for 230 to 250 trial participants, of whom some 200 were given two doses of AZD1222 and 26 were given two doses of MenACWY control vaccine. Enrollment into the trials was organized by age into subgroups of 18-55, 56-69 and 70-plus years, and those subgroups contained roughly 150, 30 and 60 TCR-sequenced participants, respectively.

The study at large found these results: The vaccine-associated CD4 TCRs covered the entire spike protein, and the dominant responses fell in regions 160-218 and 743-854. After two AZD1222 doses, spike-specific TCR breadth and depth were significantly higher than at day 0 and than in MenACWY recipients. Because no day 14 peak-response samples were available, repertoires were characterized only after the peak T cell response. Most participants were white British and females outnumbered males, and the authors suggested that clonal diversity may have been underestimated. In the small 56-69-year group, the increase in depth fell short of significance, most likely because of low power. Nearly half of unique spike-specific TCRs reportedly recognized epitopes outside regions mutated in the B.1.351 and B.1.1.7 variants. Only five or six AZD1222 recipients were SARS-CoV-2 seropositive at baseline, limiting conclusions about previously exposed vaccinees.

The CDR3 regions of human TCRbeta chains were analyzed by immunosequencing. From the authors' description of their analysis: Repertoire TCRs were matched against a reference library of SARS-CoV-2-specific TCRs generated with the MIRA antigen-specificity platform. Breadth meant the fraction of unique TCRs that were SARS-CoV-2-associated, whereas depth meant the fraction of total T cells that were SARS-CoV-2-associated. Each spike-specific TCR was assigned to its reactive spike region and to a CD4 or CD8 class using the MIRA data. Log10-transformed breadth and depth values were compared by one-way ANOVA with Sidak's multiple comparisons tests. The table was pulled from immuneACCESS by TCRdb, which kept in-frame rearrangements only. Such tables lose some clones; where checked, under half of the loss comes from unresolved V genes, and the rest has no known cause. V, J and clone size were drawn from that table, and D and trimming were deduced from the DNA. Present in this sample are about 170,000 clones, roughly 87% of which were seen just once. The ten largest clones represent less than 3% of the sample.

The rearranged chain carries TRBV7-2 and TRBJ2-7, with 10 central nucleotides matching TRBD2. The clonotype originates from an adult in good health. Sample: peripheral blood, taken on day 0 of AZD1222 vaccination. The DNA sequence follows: TGTGCCAGCAGCTTATCACTAGCGGGGAACTACGAGCAGTACTTC. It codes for CASSLSLAGNYEQYF.